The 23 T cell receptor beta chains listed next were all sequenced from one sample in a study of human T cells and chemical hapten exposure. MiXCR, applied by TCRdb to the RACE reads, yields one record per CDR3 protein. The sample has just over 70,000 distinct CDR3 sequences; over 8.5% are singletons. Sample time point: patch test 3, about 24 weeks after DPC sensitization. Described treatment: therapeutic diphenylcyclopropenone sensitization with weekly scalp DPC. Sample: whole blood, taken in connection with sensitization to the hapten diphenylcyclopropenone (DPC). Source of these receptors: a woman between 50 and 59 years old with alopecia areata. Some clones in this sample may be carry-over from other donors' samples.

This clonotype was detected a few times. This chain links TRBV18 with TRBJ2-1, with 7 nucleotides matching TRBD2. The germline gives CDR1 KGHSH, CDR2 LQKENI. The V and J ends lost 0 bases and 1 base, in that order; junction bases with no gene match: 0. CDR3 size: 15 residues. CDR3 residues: CASSPPSGSYNEQFF. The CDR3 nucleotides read TGTGCCAGCTCACCACCTAGCGGGTCCTACAATGAGCAGTTCTTC.

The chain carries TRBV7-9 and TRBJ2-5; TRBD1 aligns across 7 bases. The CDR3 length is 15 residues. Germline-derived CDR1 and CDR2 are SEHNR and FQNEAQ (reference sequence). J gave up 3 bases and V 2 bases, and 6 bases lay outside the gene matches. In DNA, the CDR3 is TGTGCCAGCAGCTTACCTGGGACAGACGAAGAGACCCAGTACTTC. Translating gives CASSLPGTDEETQYF.

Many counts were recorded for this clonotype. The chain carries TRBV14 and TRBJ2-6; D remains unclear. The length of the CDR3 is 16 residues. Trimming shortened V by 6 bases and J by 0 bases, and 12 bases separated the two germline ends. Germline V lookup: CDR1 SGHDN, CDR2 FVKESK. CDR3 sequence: CASSRVVNSGANVLTF. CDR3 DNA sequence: TGTGCCAGCAGTAGGGTTGTAAACTCTGGGGCCAACGTCCTGACTTTC.

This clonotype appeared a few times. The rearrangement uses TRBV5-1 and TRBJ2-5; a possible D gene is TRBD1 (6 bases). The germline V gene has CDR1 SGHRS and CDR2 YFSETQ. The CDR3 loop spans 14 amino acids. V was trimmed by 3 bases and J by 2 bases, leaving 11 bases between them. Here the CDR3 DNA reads TGCGCCAGCAGCTCTACAGGGAAACAAGAGACCCAGTACTTC. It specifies CASSSTGKQETQYF.

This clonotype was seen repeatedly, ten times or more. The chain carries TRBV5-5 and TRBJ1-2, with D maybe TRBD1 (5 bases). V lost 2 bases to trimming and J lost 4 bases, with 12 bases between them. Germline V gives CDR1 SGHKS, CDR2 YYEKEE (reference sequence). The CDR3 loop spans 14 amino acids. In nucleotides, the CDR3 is TGTGCCAGCAGCTTTGGTGGGGGAGGCTATGGCTACACCTTC. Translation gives CASSFGGGGYGYTF.

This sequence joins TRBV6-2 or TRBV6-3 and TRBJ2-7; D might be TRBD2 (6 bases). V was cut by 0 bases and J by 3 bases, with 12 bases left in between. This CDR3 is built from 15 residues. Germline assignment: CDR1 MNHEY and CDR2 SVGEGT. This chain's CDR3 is CASSYSWRDHYEQYF. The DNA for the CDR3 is TGTGCCAGCAGTTACTCTTGGAGGGACCACTACGAGCAGTACTTC.

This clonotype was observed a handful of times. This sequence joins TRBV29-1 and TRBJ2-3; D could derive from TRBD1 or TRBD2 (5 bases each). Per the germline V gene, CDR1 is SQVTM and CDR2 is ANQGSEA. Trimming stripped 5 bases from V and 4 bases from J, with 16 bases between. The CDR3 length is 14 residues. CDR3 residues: CSVLGTIWADTQYF. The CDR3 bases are TGCAGCGTTCTAGGGACGATTTGGGCAGATACGCAGTATTTT.

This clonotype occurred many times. The CDR3, as DNA: TGTGCCATCAGACAGGGGGCGAACACTGAAGCTTTCTTT. As protein: CAIRQGANTEAFF. This chain uses TRBV10-3 with TRBJ1-1, with 9 positions matching TRBD1. Trimming removed 6 bases from V and 1 base from J; junction bases left unmatched: 0. Looked up from germline, CDR1 is ENHRY and CDR2 is SYGVKD. The CDR3 is 13 residues long.

The DNA for the CDR3 is TGTGCCAGCTCACCACCCGAGGGAGGGCCTTACAATGAGCAGTTCTTC. It codes for CASSPPEGGPYNEQFF. The V and J genes are TRBV18 and TRBJ2-1; 7 bases map to TRBD2. The V segment lost 0 bases and the J segment 4 bases; nucleotides outside the gene matches: 6. The CDR3 has 16 residues. Germline values: CDR1 KGHSH, CDR2 LQKENI.

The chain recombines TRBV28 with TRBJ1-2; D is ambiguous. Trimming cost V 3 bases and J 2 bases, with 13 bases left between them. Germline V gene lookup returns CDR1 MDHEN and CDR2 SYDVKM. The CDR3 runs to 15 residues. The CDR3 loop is CASSLASTRNYGYTF. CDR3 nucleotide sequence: TGTGCCAGCAGTTTGGCCTCAACAAGGAACTATGGCTACACCTTC.

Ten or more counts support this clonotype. The CDR3 reads CATRQGVGNQPQHF. The CDR3 coding sequence is TGTGCCACCAGACAGGGAGTGGGCAATCAGCCCCAGCATTTT. This chain links TRBV24-1 with TRBJ1-5; D possibly corresponds to TRBD1 (6 bases). From germline, CDR1 is KGHDR and CDR2 SFDVKD. Trimming shortened V by 7 bases and J by 2 bases, and 11 bases separated the two germline ends. This CDR3 region has 14 residues.

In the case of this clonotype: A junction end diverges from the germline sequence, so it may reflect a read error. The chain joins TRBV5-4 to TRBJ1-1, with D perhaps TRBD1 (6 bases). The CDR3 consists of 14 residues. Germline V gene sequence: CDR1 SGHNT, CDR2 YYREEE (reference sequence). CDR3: CVSSSPTGYTEAFF. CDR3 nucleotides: TGTGTCAGCAGCTCGCCGACAGGTTATACTGAAGCTTTCTTT.

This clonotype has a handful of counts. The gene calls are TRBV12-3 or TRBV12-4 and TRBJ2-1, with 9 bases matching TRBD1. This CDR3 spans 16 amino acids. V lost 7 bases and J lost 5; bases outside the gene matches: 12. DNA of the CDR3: TGTGCCAGCACCCCCTTTCGGGACAGGGTCAACAATGAGCAGTTCTTC. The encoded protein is CASTPFRDRVNNEQFF.

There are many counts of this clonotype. This chain's CDR3 is CAIRMGTGELNSPLHF. The CDR3 DNA follows: TGTGCCATCCGTATGGGAACAGGAGAATTGAATTCACCCCTCCACTTT. V usage is TRBV10-3 and J usage is TRBJ1-6; weak D call: TRBD1 (5 bases). Germline V gene data show CDR1 as ENHRY and CDR2 as SYGVKD. This CDR3 contains 16 residues. Trimming cost V 8 bases and J 7 bases, with 21 bases left between them.

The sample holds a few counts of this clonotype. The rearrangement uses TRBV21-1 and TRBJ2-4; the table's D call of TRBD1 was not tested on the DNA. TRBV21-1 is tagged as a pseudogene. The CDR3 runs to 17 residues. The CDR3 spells CASSSRIRAGYGDIQYF. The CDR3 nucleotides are TGTGCCAGCAGCTCGCGTATCAGGGCAGGTTATGGGGACATTCAGTACTTC.

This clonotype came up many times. DNA of the CDR3: TGTGCCAGCAGCTTACAGGCCGGGCAAGAGACCCAGTACTTC. This translates into CASSLQAGQETQYF. The chain uses TRBV7-2 and TRBJ2-5; D not certain. Per the germline V gene, CDR1 is SGHTA and CDR2 is FQGNSA. The germline V and J ends were trimmed by 2 bases and 2 bases, with 9 bases remaining between them. The CDR3 is made up of 14 amino acids.

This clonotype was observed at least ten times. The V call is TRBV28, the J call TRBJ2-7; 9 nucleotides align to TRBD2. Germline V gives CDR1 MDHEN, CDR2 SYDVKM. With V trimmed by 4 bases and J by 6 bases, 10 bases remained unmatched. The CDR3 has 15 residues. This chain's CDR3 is CASSSPAGGDREQYF. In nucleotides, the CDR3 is TGTGCCAGCAGTTCTCCCGCGGGAGGGGACCGCGAGCAGTACTTC.

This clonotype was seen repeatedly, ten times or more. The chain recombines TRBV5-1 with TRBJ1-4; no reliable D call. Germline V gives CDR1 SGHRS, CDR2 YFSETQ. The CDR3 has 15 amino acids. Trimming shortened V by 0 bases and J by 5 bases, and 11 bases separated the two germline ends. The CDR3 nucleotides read TGCGCCAGCAGCTTGGGTGTAACGGTGAATGAAAAACTGTTTTTT. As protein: CASSLGVTVNEKLFF.

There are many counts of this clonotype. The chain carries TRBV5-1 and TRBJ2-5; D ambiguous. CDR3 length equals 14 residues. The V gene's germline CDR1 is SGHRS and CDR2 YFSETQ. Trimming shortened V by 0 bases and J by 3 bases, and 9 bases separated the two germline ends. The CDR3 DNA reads TGCGCCAGCAGCTTGGGGCGGCTGAAAGAGACCCAGTACTTC. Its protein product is CASSLGRLKETQYF.

The CDR3 loop reads CASSTGDRAYEQYF. CDR3 coding DNA: TGTGCCAGCAGCACAGGGGATCGGGCCTACGAGCAGTACTTC. The rearrangement links TRBV28 to TRBJ2-7, with 7 bases identical to TRBD1. The CDR3 spans 14 residues. The V and J ends lost 6 bases and 2 bases, in that order; junction bases with no gene match: 7. The germline CDR1 and CDR2 sequences are MDHEN and SYDVKM.

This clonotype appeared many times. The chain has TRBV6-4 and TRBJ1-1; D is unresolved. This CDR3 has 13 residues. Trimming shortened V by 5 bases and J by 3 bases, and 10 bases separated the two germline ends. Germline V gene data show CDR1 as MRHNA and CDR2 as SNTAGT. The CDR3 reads CASSTRLDTEAFF. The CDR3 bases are TGTGCCAGCAGTACTCGATTAGACACTGAAGCTTTCTTT.

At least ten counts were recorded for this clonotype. CDR3 bases: TGCGCCAGCAGCCTTCAAGGACAGGAAATAAACTCTGGAAACACCATATATTTT. Amino acid sequence: CASSLQGQEINSGNTIYF. The chain joins TRBV4-1 to TRBJ1-3; 7 nucleotides match TRBD1. J lost 0 bases, V lost 4 bases, and 12 bases had no gene match. From germline, CDR1 is MGHRA and CDR2 YSYEKL. The CDR3 has 18 amino acids.

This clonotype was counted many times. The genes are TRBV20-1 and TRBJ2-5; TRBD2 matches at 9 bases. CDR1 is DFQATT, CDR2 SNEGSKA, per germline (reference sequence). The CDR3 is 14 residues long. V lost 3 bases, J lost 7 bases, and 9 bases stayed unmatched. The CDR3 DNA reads TGCAGTGCTAGTGTGCGGGGGGGCTCGGTGACCCAGTACTTC. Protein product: CSASVRGGSVTQYF.